These T cell receptor beta chains were read from a single sample in a study of blood T cell repertoires in COVID-19. Data came from immunoSEQ multiplex PCR; TCRdb stores just in-frame clones and leaves some out. The sample has approximately 170,000 clones, 89% seen once. The sequencing input was peripheral blood. The receptor source for this set is a man between 18 and 29 years old who had recovered from COVID-19. Both conserved end residues are part of each CDR3. The order of the fields is D gene, V gene, J gene, clone size, CDR3 protein, CDR3 DNA. D genes are given only for firm matches. Clone size is shown for a subset of rows, as once, few, many or a class of expanded clone.

>TRBD2|TRBV5-5|TRBJ2-2|-
CASRNGLAGNTGELFF
TGTGCCAGCAGAAACGGACTAGCGGGTAACACCGGGGAGCTGTTTTTT
>-|TRBV6-5|TRBJ2-7|few
CASSYHSDLWRYEQYF
TGTGCCAGCAGTTACCATTCGGACTTATGGCGCTACGAGCAGTACTTC
>TRBD2|TRBV7-9|TRBJ2-1|once
CASSWGTSGRYNEQFF
TGTGCCAGCAGCTGGGGGACTAGCGGGAGGTACAATGAGCAGTTCTTC
>-|TRBV3-1/TRBV3-2|TRBJ2-5|-
CASKFRASQETQYF
TGTGCCAGCAAGTTCAGAGCGTCCCAAGAGACCCAGTACTTC
>-|TRBV5-1|TRBJ2-7|-
CASSLGGQLGEQYF
TGCGCCAGCAGCTTGGGAGGACAGCTCGGCGAGCAGTACTTC
>TRBD2|TRBV7-3|TRBJ2-3|-
CASSPGLVTSDTQYF
TGTGCCAGCAGCCCCGGACTAGTCACGAGCGATACGCAGTATTTT
>TRBD1|TRBV28|TRBJ2-7|once
CASSRPGQTYEQYF
TGTGCCAGCAGTCGACCGGGACAGACCTACGAGCAGTACTTC
>TRBD1|TRBV27|TRBJ1-2|-
CASSFRQGETVTF
TGTGCCAGCAGTTTCCGACAGGGCGAAACAGTCACCTTC
>-|TRBV6-5|TRBJ1-1|-
CASSYTGKTEAFF
TGTGCCAGCAGTTATACAGGGAAAACTGAAGCTTTCTTT
>-|TRBV29-1|TRBJ2-5|-
CSVGQGREETQYF
TGCAGCGTTGGGCAGGGGAGGGAAGAGACCCAGTACTTC
>-|TRBV30|TRBJ2-7|-
CAGGTGSFEQYF
TGTGCCGGGGGGACGGGATCCTTCGAGCAGTACTTC
>TRBD1|TRBV29-1|TRBJ2-5|once
CSVDRQGIFSETQYF
TGCAGCGTGGATAGACAGGGGATTTTCTCGGAGACCCAGTACTTC
>-|TRBV5-4|TRBJ2-1|-
CASSFAPGNEQFF
TGTGCCAGCAGCTTCGCACCAGGGAATGAGCAGTTCTTC
>-|TRBV9|TRBJ2-3|-
CASSTTGTDTQYF
TGTGCCAGCAGCACCACAGGCACAGATACGCAGTATTTT
>-|TRBV6-5|TRBJ2-2|-
CASSYQRLAGELFF
TGTGCCAGCAGTTACCAAAGACTAGCCGGGGAGCTGTTTTTT
>-|TRBV19|TRBJ1-1|-
CASSMGHTLNTEAFF
TGTGCCAGTAGTATGGGACACACTTTGAACACTGAAGCTTTCTTT
>TRBD2|TRBV7-2|TRBJ2-3|once
CASSSSGSGTDTQYF
TGTGCCAGCAGCTCAAGCGGGAGCGGGACAGATACGCAGTATTTT
>TRBD2|TRBV6-1|TRBJ2-5|-
CASSESSRLAEETQYF
TGTGCCAGCAGTGAAAGTAGCAGGCTAGCGGAAGAGACCCAGTACTTC
>-|TRBV7-2|TRBJ2-7|-
CASSLGGNDYEQYF
TGTGCCAGCAGCTTAGGCGGGAATGACTACGAGCAGTACTTC
>TRBD2|TRBV27|TRBJ2-7|once
CASSPNRGLAVYEQYF
TGTGCCAGCAGTCCAAACAGAGGACTAGCGGTTTACGAGCAGTACTTC
>-|TRBV7-2|TRBJ1-5|-
CASSPRGGKQPQHF
TGTGCCAGCAGCCCCCGGGGGGGGAAGCAACCCCAGCATTTT
>TRBD2|TRBV7-7|TRBJ2-2|-
CASSLGLAGSSGELFF
TGTGCTAGCAGCCTCGGACTAGCGGGTTCCTCCGGGGAGCTGTTTTTT
>TRBD2|TRBV5-4|TRBJ2-1|once
CASSLAGASGSDEQFF
TGTGCCAGCAGCTTGGCCGGAGCTAGCGGGAGCGATGAGCAGTTCTTC
>TRBD1|TRBV5-6|TRBJ2-1|-
CASSSGTGDEQFF
TGTGCCAGCAGCTCTGGGACAGGGGACGAGCAGTTCTTC
>TRBD1|TRBV5-1|TRBJ2-2|-
CASSLRTGFGGELFF
TGCGCCAGCAGCTTACGGACAGGGTTCGGCGGGGAGCTGTTTTTT
>TRBD2|TRBV5-5|TRBJ2-7|-
CASSWIAGLSYEQYF
TGTGCCAGCAGCTGGATAGCGGGTCTCTCCTACGAGCAGTACTTC
>TRBD2|TRBV5-4|TRBJ2-5|few
CASRSGTSASETQYF
TGTGCCAGCAGGTCCGGGACTAGCGCCTCGGAGACCCAGTACTTC
>-|TRBV28|TRBJ1-2|-
CASSLTGYGYTF
TGTGCCAGCAGCCTAACCGGCTATGGCTACACCTTC
>-|TRBV12-5|TRBJ1-1|-
CASGFEVTVNTEAFF
TGTGCTAGTGGTTTTGAGGTGACTGTGAACACTGAAGCTTTCTTT
>-|TRBV5-1|TRBJ1-1|-
CASSFSRREVGTEAFF
TGCGCCAGCAGCTTTAGTCGGCGGGAGGTGGGCACTGAAGCTTTCTTT
>TRBD2|TRBV13|TRBJ2-7|-
CASRLTGTSGLYEQYF
TGTGCCAGCAGACTGACCGGGACTAGCGGCCTCTACGAGCAGTACTTC
>TRBD2|TRBV7-9|TRBJ2-1|-
CASSPPGLGYNEQFF
TGTGCCAGCAGCCCCCCGGGACTAGGCTACAATGAGCAGTTCTTC
>TRBD1|TRBV19|TRBJ2-7|-
CASSIRTGHSYEQYF
TGTGCCAGTAGTATCCGGACAGGGCACTCCTACGAGCAGTACTTC
>TRBD2|TRBV11-2|TRBJ2-7|-
CASSLGSSGRINEQYF
TGTGCCAGCAGCTTAGGGTCTAGCGGGAGGATCAACGAGCAGTACTTC
>TRBD2|TRBV18|TRBJ2-1|-
CASSPGTSGQYNEQFF
TGTGCCAGCTCACCGGGGACTAGCGGGCAATACAATGAGCAGTTCTTC
>-|TRBV11-1|TRBJ2-4|-
CASTQGTDIQYF
TGTGCCAGCACGCAGGGTACGGACATTCAGTACTTC
>-|TRBV9|TRBJ1-4|-
CASSVGGGRVSEKLFF
TGTGCCAGCAGCGTAGGGGGCGGGAGGGTGAGCGAAAAACTGTTTTTT
>-|TRBV28|TRBJ2-7|-
CASSGGQFYEQYF
TGTGCCAGCAGTGGAGGACAGTTCTACGAGCAGTACTTC
>TRBD2|TRBV28|TRBJ2-7|many
CASSSQGGGLAGPYQQYF
TGTGCCAGCAGTTCTCAGGGGGGGGGACTAGCGGGACCCTACCAGCAGTACTTC
>-|TRBV5-1|TRBJ1-6|-
CASSLFTGFGNSPLHF
TGCGCCAGCAGCCTATTTACAGGGTTTGGAAATTCACCCCTCCACTTT
>TRBD1|TRBV2|TRBJ1-6|-
CASRDSMDSPLHF
TGTGCCAGCCGGGACAGTATGGATTCACCCCTCCACTTT
>TRBD1|TRBV4-2|TRBJ1-1|-
CASSQGITTGGVNTEAFF
TGTGCCAGCAGCCAGGGGATCACAACAGGGGGCGTGAACACTGAAGCTTTCTTT
>-|TRBV30|TRBJ1-1|-
CAWGGRLSEAFF
TGTGCCTGGGGGGGGAGACTATCTGAAGCTTTCTTT
>TRBD1|TRBV29-1|TRBJ2-2|-
CSMLGQRTGELFF
TGCAGCATGTTGGGACAGCGCACCGGGGAGCTGTTTTTT
>TRBD2|TRBV12-3/TRBV12-4|TRBJ2-7|-
CASSFNLAGEQYF
TGTGCCAGCAGTTTTAACCTAGCGGGCGAGCAGTACTTC
>TRBD1|TRBV28|TRBJ1-2|once
CASSPDRGRFWDYGYTF
TGTGCCAGCAGCCCAGACAGGGGAAGGTTTTGGGACTATGGCTACACCTTC
>-|TRBV2|TRBJ1-1|once
CASSEDVRGGTEAFF
TGTGCCAGCAGTGAAGATGTCAGGGGTGGCACTGAAGCTTTCTTT
>TRBD2|TRBV5-8|TRBJ2-1|-
CASSVTSGSYNEQFF
TGTGCCAGCAGCGTGACTAGCGGGAGCTACAATGAGCAGTTCTTC